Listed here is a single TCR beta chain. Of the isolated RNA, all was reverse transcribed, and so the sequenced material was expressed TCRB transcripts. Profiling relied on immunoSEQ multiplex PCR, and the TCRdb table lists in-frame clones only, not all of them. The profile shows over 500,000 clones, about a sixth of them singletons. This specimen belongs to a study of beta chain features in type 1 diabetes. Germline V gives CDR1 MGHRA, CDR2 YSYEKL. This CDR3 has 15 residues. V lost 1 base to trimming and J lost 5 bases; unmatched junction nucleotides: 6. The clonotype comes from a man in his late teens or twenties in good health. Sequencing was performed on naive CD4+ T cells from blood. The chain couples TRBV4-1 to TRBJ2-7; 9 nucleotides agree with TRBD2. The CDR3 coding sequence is TGCGCCAGCAGCCAAGTTGCGGGAGGGTTCAACGAGCAGTACTTC. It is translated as CASSQVAGGFNEQYF.